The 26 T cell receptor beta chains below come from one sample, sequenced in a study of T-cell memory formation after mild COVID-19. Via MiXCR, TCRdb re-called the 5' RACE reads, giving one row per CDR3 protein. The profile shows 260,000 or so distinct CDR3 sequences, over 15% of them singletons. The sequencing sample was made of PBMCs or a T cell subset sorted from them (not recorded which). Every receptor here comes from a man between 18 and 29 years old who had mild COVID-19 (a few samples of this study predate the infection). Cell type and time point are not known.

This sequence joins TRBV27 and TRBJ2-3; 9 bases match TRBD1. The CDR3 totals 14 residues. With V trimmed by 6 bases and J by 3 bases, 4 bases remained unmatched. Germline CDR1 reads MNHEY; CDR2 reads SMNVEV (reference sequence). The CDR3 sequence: CASSYRGPTDTQYF. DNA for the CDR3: TGTGCCAGCAGCTACAGGGGGCCAACAGATACGCAGTATTTT.

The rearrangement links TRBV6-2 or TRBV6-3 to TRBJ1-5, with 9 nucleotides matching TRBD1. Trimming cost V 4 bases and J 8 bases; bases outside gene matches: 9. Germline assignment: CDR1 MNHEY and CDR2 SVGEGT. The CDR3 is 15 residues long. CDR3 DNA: TGTGCCAGCAGTTCCCGGGACAGGGAACGTGAGCCCCAGCATTTT. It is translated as CASSSRDREREPQHF.

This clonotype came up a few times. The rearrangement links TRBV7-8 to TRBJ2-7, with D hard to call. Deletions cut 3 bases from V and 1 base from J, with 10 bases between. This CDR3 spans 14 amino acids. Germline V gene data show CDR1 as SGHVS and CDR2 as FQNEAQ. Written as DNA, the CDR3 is TGTGCCAGCAGCTTCGCCCACGGGTCCTACGAGCAGTACTTC. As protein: CASSFAHGSYEQYF.

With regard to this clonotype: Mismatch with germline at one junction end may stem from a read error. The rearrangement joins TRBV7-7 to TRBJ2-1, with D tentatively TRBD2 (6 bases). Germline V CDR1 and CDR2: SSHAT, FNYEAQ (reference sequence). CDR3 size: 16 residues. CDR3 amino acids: CASSLVATSDYNEQFF. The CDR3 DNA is TGTGCTAGCAGCTTAGTGGCGACTAGTGACTACAATGAGCAGTTCTTC.

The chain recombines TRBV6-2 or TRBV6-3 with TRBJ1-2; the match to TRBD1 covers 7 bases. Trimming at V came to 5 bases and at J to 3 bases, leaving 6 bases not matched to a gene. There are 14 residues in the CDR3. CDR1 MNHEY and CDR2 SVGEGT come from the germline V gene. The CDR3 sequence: CASSPDTGDYGYTF. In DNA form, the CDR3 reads TGTGCCAGCAGTCCAGACACAGGGGACTATGGCTACACCTTC.

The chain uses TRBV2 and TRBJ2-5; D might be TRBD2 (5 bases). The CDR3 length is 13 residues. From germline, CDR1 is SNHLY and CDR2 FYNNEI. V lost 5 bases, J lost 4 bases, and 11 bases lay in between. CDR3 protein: CASSTRGSETQYF. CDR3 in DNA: TGTGCCAGCAGTACCCGGGGATCAGAGACCCAGTACTTC.

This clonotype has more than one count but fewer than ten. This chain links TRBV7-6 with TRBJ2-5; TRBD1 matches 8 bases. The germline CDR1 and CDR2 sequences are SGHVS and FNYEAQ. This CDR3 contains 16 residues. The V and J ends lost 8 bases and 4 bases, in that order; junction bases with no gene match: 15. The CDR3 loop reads CASSTWAGGFRETQYF. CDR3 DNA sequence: TGTGCCAGCTCTACTTGGGCAGGGGGCTTTAGAGAGACCCAGTACTTC.

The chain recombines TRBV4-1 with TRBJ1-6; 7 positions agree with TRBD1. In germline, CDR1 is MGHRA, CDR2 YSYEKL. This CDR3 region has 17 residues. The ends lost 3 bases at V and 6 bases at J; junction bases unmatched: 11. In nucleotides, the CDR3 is TGCGCCAGCAGCCACCAACCCCCTCAGGGGGGTAATTCACCCCTCCACTTT. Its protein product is CASSHQPPQGGNSPLHF.

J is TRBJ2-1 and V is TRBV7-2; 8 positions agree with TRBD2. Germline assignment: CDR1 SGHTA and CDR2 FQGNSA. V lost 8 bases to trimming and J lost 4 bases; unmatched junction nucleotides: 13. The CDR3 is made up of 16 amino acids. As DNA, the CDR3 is TGTGCCAGCGCAGCCGGGGGGGCCCGGATATACAATGAGCAGTTCTTC. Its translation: CASAAGGARIYNEQFF.

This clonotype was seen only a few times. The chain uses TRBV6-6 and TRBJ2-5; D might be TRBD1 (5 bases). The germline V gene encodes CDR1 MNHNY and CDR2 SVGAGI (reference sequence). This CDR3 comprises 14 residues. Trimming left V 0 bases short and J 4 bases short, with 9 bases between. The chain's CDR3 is CASSYSQGVETQYF. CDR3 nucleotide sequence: TGTGCCAGCAGTTACTCCCAGGGTGTAGAGACCCAGTACTTC.

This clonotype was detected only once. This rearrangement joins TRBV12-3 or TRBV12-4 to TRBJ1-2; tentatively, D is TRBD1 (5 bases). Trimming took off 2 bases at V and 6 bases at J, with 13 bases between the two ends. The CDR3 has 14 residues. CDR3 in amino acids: CASSLRGWGDGYTF. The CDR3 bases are TGTGCCAGCAGTTTACGGGGGTGGGGCGATGGCTACACCTTC.

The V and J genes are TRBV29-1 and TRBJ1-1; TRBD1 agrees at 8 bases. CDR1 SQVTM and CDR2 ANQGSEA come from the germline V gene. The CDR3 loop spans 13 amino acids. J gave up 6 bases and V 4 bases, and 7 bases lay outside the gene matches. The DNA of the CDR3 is TGCAGCGTTGTTCCCAGGGGGCTCTCTGAAGCTTTCTTT. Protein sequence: CSVVPRGLSEAFF.

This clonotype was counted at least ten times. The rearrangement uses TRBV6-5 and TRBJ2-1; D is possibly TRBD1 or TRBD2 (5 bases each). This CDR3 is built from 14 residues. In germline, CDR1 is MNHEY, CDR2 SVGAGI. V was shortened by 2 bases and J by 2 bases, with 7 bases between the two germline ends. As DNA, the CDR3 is TGTGCCAGCAGTTACCAGGGACCCTACAATGAGCAGTTCTTC. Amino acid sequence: CASSYQGPYNEQFF.

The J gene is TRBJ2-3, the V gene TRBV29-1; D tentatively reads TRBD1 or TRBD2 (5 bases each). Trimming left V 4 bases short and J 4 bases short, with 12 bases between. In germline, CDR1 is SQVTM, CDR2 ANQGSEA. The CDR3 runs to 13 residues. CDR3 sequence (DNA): TGCAGCGTTGTCGGGCAGGGAGCAGATACGCAGTATTTT. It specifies CSVVGQGADTQYF.

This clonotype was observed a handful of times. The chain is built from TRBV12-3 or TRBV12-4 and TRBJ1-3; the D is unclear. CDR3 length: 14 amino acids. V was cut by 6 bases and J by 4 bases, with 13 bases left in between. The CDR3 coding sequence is TGTGCCAGCAGCTCTGAGACTGGGGGAAACACCATATATTTT. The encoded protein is CASSSETGGNTIYF.

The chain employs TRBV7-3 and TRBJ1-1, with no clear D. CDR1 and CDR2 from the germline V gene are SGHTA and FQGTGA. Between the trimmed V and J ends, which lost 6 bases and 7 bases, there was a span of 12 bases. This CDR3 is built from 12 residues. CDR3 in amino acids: CASSLDGNEAFF. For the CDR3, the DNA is TGTGCCAGCAGTCTCGACGGAAATGAAGCTTTCTTT.

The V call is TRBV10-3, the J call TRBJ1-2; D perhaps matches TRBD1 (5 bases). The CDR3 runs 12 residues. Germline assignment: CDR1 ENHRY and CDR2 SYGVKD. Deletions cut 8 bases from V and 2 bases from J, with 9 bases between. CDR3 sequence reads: CAIAWGNYGYTF. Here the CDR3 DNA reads TGTGCCATCGCGTGGGGGAACTATGGCTACACCTTC.

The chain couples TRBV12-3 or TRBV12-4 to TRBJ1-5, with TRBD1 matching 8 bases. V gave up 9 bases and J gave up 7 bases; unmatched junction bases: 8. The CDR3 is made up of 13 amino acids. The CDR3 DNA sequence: TGTGCCAGTGGACAGGGACAACACCAGCCCCAGCATTTT. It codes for CASGQGQHQPQHF.

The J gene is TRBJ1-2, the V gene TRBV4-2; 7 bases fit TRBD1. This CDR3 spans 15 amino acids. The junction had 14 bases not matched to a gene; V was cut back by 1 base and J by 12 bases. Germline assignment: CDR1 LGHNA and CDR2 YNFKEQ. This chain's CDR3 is CASSQGVGGNSAHTF. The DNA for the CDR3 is TGTGCCAGCAGCCAAGGGGTAGGGGGCAACTCAGCCCACACCTTC.

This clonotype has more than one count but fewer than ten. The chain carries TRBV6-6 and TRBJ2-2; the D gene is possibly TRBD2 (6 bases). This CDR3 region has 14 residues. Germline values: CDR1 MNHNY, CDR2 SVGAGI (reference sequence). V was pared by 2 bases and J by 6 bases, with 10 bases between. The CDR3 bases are TGTGCCAGCAGTTACCCCGCGGGGCCCGGGGAGCTGTTTTTT. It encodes CASSYPAGPGELFF.

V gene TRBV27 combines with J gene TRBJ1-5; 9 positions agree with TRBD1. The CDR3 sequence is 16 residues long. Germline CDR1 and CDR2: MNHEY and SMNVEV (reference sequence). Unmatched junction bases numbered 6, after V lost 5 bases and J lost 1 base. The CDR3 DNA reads TGTGCCAGCAGTCGAGGGACAGGGCTAAGCAATCAGCCCCAGCATTTT. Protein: CASSRGTGLSNQPQHF.

CDR3 in amino acids: CATSDSRQAGGYTF. CDR3 nucleotides: TGTGCCACCAGTGATTCGCGACAGGCCGGAGGCTACACCTTC. The V and J genes are TRBV24-1 and TRBJ1-2; the D gene is possibly TRBD1 (6 bases). Germline V gives CDR1 KGHDR, CDR2 SFDVKD. The germline V and J ends were trimmed by 2 bases and 8 bases, with 14 bases remaining between them. The CDR3 runs to 14 residues.

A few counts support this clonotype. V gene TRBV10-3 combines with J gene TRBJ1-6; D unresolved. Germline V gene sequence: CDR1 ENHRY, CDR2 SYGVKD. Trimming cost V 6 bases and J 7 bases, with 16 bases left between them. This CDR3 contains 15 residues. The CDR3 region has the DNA TGTGCCATCAGGCCCCGAGAGGGAGTGAATTCACCCCTCCACTTT. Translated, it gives CAIRPREGVNSPLHF.

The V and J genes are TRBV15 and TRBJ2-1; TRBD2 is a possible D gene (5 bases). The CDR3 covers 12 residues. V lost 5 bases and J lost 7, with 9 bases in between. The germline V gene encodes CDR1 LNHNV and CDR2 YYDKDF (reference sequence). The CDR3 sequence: CATSLRGNEQFF. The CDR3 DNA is TGTGCCACCAGCCTCAGAGGGAATGAGCAGTTCTTC.

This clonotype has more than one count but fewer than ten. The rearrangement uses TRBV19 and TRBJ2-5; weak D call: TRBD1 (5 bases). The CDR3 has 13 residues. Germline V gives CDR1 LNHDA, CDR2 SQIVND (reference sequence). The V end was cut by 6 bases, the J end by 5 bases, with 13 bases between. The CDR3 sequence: CASSPQGLETQYF. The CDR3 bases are TGTGCCAGTAGCCCCCAGGGTTTGGAGACCCAGTACTTC.

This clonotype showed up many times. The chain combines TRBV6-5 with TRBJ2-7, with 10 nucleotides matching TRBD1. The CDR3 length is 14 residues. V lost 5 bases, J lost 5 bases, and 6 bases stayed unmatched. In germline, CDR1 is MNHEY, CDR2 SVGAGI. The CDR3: CASSGQGVRDEQYF. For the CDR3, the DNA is TGTGCCAGCAGTGGACAGGGGGTTAGGGACGAGCAGTACTTC.